A single sample is the source of the 27 T cell receptor beta chains below, sequenced in a study of T cell repertoires in cytomegalovirus infection. TCRdb reprocessed the reads with MiXCR, giving one entry per CDR3 protein. The table includes hundreds of thousands of distinct CDR3 sequences, 31% detected once. Antigens for these TCRs are unknown. The material was cultured CD8+ T cells from PBMCs, obtained from culture after CMV antigen stimulation. These receptors originate from a human donor in good health (CMV status not recorded). Some clones in this sample may be carry-over from other donors' samples.

This CDR3 reads CASSWVTGGRTEAFF. CDR3 nucleotides: TGTGCCAGCAGCTGGGTGACAGGGGGCCGGACTGAAGCTTTCTTT. This chain joins TRBV11-2 and TRBJ1-1; 10 positions agree with TRBD1. The CDR3 consists of 15 residues. Per the germline V gene, CDR1 is SGHAT and CDR2 is FQNNGV. V was pared by 4 bases and J by 5 bases, with 7 bases of the junction left unmatched.

This clonotype has more than one count but fewer than ten. The V gene is TRBV29-1, the J gene TRBJ2-3; D might be TRBD2 (6 bases). Germline V gene data show CDR1 as SQVTM and CDR2 as ANQGSEA. V was cut by 1 base and J by 2 bases, with 7 bases left in between. The CDR3 extends over 13 amino acids. The chain's CDR3 is CSVEGGDTDTQYF. CDR3 DNA sequence: TGCAGCGTTGAAGGCGGGGACACAGATACGCAGTATTTT.

The rearrangement links TRBV7-6 to TRBJ2-3, with TRBD2 as a possible D gene (6 bases). The CDR3 runs to 16 residues. Germline CDR1 is SGHVS and CDR2 is FNYEAQ. Trimming took off 5 bases at V and 0 bases at J, with 15 bases between the two ends. The CDR3 DNA sequence: TGTGCCAGCAGCCAAGAAGTGGCGGGGAGCACAGATACGCAGTATTTT. Translated, it gives CASSQEVAGSTDTQYF.

V and J are TRBV4-1 and TRBJ1-1, with D possibly being TRBD1 (6 bases). CDR1 MGHRA and CDR2 YSYEKL come from the germline V gene. This CDR3 has 14 amino acids. Trimming took off 3 bases at V and 3 bases at J, with 11 bases between the two ends. The CDR3 loop reads CASSHHRDYTEAFF. DNA for the CDR3: TGCGCCAGCAGCCATCACAGGGACTACACTGAAGCTTTCTTT.

This clonotype was counted a few times. CDR3 sequence reads: CASSHSAASGDQETQYF. The CDR3 DNA reads as TGCGCCAGCAGCCACTCAGCGGCTAGCGGGGACCAAGAGACCCAGTACTTC. The V call is TRBV4-1, the J call TRBJ2-5, with 9 bases lining up with TRBD2. J was trimmed by 0 bases and V by 3 bases; bases with no gene match: 8. Germline-derived CDR1 and CDR2 are MGHRA and YSYEKL. CDR3 length equals 17 residues.

The gene calls are TRBV9 and TRBJ2-3; D call uncertain. The CDR3 loop spans 13 amino acids. In germline, CDR1 is SGDLS, CDR2 YYNGEE. V lost 4 bases and J lost 3, with 9 bases in between. The DNA for the CDR3 is TGTGCCAGCAGCTACCCCTTGACAGATACGCAGTATTTT. Residues: CASSYPLTDTQYF.

This clonotype has just a few counts. This chain connects TRBV10-3 to TRBJ2-7; perhaps TRBD1 as D (5 bases). Germline V gene data show CDR1 as ENHRY and CDR2 as SYGVKD. The CDR3 spans 13 residues. The V end was cut by 4 bases, the J end by 0 bases, with 7 bases between. CDR3 nucleotides: TGTGCCATCAGTGGCGACAGCTCCTACGAGCAGTACGTC. This encodes CAISGDSSYEQYV.

This clonotype appeared many times. The chain links TRBV4-1 to TRBJ2-1; D remains ambiguous. Trimming cost V 6 bases and J 4 bases, with 19 bases left between them. The CDR3 sequence is 16 residues long. Germline CDR1 is MGHRA and CDR2 is YSYEKL. DNA for the CDR3: TGCGCCAGCAGTCCTGGGCCTGCAGTCGCTTACAATGAGCAGTTCTTC. It translates to CASSPGPAVAYNEQFF.

The rearrangement links TRBV5-1 to TRBJ2-1, with TRBD2 as a possible D gene (7 bases). Trimming pared 6 bases from V and 0 bases from J, leaving 13 bases between. Germline CDR1 SGHRS, CDR2 YFSETQ. The length of the CDR3 is 15 residues. CDR3 residues: CASKLGGASYNEQFF. DNA for the CDR3: TGCGCCAGCAAACTAGGGGGGGCCTCCTACAATGAGCAGTTCTTC.

This clonotype showed up just a few times. This chain joins TRBV7-3 and TRBJ1-4; tentatively, D is TRBD1 (6 bases). Germline CDR1 is SGHTA and CDR2 is FQGTGA. V was cut by 5 bases and J by 7 bases, with 11 bases left in between. The CDR3 sequence is 13 residues long. In DNA, the CDR3 is TGTGCCAGCAGCCGGGACATCGGTGAAAAACTGTTTTTT. Its translation: CASSRDIGEKLFF.

This clonotype was seen repeatedly, ten times or more. V gene TRBV5-6 combines with J gene TRBJ1-1; D is possibly TRBD1 (5 bases). The CDR3 is 12 amino acids. Germline CDR1 is SGHDT and CDR2 is YYEEEE. The V end was cut by 0 bases, the J end by 8 bases, with 8 bases between. For the CDR3, the DNA is TGTGCCAGCAGCTTGGATGCAGGGGAAGCTTTCTTT. Translated: CASSLDAGEAFF.

This clonotype has only a few counts. The chain couples TRBV12-3 or TRBV12-4 to TRBJ1-1; D not certain. The V end lost 3 bases, the J end lost 3 bases, and 20 bases lay between the germline ends. This CDR3 has 17 amino acids. CDR3 nucleotides: TGTGCCAGCAGTTTTCTCCCGGGGATCACCCGGGACACTGAAGCTTTCTTT. It is translated as CASSFLPGITRDTEAFF.

This clonotype was counted only a few times. The chain recombines TRBV27 with TRBJ1-5; D is ambiguous. The CDR3 length is 14 residues. Germline CDR1 MNHEY, CDR2 SMNVEV (reference sequence). V lost 1 base and J lost 4, with 8 bases in between. This CDR3 is CASSLFESNQPQHF. For the CDR3, the DNA is TGTGCCAGCAGTTTATTTGAGTCGAATCAGCCCCAGCATTTT.

This clonotype was seen only once. J is TRBJ2-2 and V is TRBV6-2 or TRBV6-3; 12 bases match TRBD2. CDR1 MNHEY and CDR2 SVGEGT come from the germline V gene. The CDR3 extends over 15 amino acids. V lost 6 bases and J lost 7; bases outside the gene matches: 6. This chain's CDR3 is CASSPTSGGIGELFF. The CDR3 nucleotides read TGTGCCAGCAGCCCGACTAGCGGGGGAATCGGGGAGCTGTTTTTT.

The chain couples TRBV7-9 to TRBJ2-7, with no clear D. The CDR3 length is 13 residues. In germline, CDR1 is SEHNR, CDR2 FQNEAQ (reference sequence). V was cut by 1 base and J by 0 bases, with 4 bases left in between. The chain's CDR3 is CASSLESSYEQYV. CDR3 bases: TGTGCCAGCAGCTTAGAGAGCTCCTACGAGCAGTACGTC.

The genes are TRBV14 and TRBJ1-2; 8 bases line up with TRBD1. With 2 bases clipped from V and 4 bases from J, the junction kept 6 bases outside the gene matches. The V gene's germline CDR1 is SGHDN and CDR2 FVKESK. The CDR3 extends over 15 amino acids. CDR3 DNA: TGTGCCAGCAGCCAAAGGACAGGGTACGGCTATGGCTACACCTTC. Residues: CASSQRTGYGYGYTF.

This clonotype appeared a single time. This chain links TRBV10-2 with TRBJ2-7; D might be TRBD1 (6 bases). The V and J ends lost 3 bases and 6 bases respectively, with 12 bases between them. From germline, CDR1 is WSHSY and CDR2 SAAADI. This CDR3 comprises 13 residues. CDR3 bases: TGCGCCAGCAGTGACGGCTTCAGGGGCGAGCAGTACGTC. Encoded protein: CASSDGFRGEQYV.

On this clonotype: A read error is likely, as this CDR3 ends without the conserved phenylalanine or tryptophan. The rearrangement links TRBV7-6 to TRBJ2-1; D ambiguous. This CDR3 spans 13 amino acids. With 5 bases removed from V and 8 bases from J, the gap between germline ends came to 13 bases. Per germline, CDR1 SGHVS and CDR2 FNYEAQ. CDR3 sequence reads: CASSEALFDEQFS. The CDR3 DNA reads as TGTGCCAGCAGCGAAGCCCTTTTCGATGAGCAGTTCTCC.

The chain has TRBV6-5 and TRBJ1-1; D is unresolved. There are 12 residues in the CDR3. CDR1 is MNHEY and CDR2 is SVGAGI in the germline V gene. Deletions cut 8 bases from V and 4 bases from J, with 11 bases between. CDR3 DNA sequence: TGTGCCAGCGAAGGCCTTGGCACTGAAGCTTTCTTT. The encoded protein is CASEGLGTEAFF.

This clonotype was picked up many times. The V gene is TRBV20-1, the J gene TRBJ2-1; TRBD1 aligns across 7 bases. This CDR3 has 15 residues. The V gene's germline CDR1 is DFQATT and CDR2 SNEGSKA (reference sequence). With V trimmed by 3 bases and J by 0 bases, 5 bases remained unmatched. The CDR3, as DNA: TGCAGTGCTAGTTCGACAGGGAGCTCCTACAATGAGCAGTTCTTC. Its protein product is CSASSTGSSYNEQFF.

Only one count was recorded for this clonotype. The chain carries TRBV20-1 and TRBJ2-1, with TRBD2 identical over 8 bases. V dropped 1 base and J dropped 0; count of bases not matched to a gene: 5. Germline V CDR1 and CDR2: DFQATT, SNEGSKA (reference sequence). The CDR3 runs to 16 residues. The CDR3, as DNA: TGCAGTGCTAGAGCCTTGGCGGGGGGCTCCTACAATGAGCAGTTCTTC. Encoded protein: CSARALAGGSYNEQFF.

This chain links TRBV7-9 with TRBJ2-5, with 9 bases that match TRBD1. Germline V gene data show CDR1 as SEHNR and CDR2 as FQNEAQ (reference sequence). There are 16 residues in the CDR3. V shed 4 bases, J shed 1 base, and the junction held 7 bases outside the gene matches. In DNA form, the CDR3 reads TGTGCCAGCAGCTCCCCACAGGGGGCTTTCCAAGAGACCCAGTACTTC. It translates to CASSSPQGAFQETQYF.

This clonotype appeared a few times. This rearrangement joins TRBV12-3 or TRBV12-4 to TRBJ1-5; TRBD1 matches 9 bases. Trimming at V came to 5 bases and at J to 7 bases, leaving 6 bases not matched to a gene. This CDR3 has 14 amino acids. CDR3 in DNA: TGTGCCAGCAGTCGACAGGGGGTCAAACAGCCCCAGCATTTT. Translation gives CASSRQGVKQPQHF.

The chain couples TRBV7-2 to TRBJ2-1; a weak D match, TRBD2 (5 bases). This CDR3 is 14 amino acids long. V was cut by 1 base and J by 7 bases, with 11 bases left in between. The germline V gene has CDR1 SGHTA and CDR2 FQGNSA. CDR3 residues: CASSLGPGENEQFF. CDR3 DNA: TGTGCCAGCAGCTTAGGACCCGGGGAGAATGAGCAGTTCTTC.

The V call is TRBV5-6, the J call TRBJ1-2, with 7 positions matching TRBD1. The CDR3 covers 12 residues. The trim removed 2 bases at V and 7 bases at J, leaving 2 bases unmatched. Looked up from germline, CDR1 is SGHDT and CDR2 is YYEEEE. CDR3 coding DNA: TGTGCCAGCAGCTTTGGACAGGCTGGCTACACCTTC. Encoded protein: CASSFGQAGYTF.

The table lists this clonotype with a few counts. This chain links TRBV28 with TRBJ2-5, with TRBD2 matching 10 bases. J gave up 5 bases and V 8 bases, and 14 bases lay outside the gene matches. The CDR3 is made up of 16 amino acids. Germline CDR1 is MDHEN and CDR2 is SYDVKM. CDR3: CASAPLGLAGEETQYF. The CDR3 region has the DNA TGTGCCAGCGCCCCCCTCGGGCTAGCGGGGGAGGAGACCCAGTACTTC.

This clonotype was recorded a few times. The chain uses TRBV5-4 and TRBJ2-1; 8 bases are shared with TRBD2. After removal of 3 bases from V and 9 bases from J, the junction contained 14 bases not matched to a gene. The CDR3 extends over 16 amino acids. Germline V lookup: CDR1 SGHNT, CDR2 YYREEE (reference sequence). The CDR3 loop is CASSSPDGGGPGEQFF. For the CDR3, the DNA is TGTGCCAGCAGCTCCCCGGACGGGGGGGGGCCGGGTGAGCAGTTCTTC.